The entry that follows covers one TCR beta chain sequence. Its specificity is not known. The source of the sample is a study of early T cells in non-severe SARS-CoV-2 infection. General study results and limits: VDJdb-based matching was biased toward anti-spike CD8 responses and missed private and CD4 specificities.

The CDR3 covers 12 residues. Trimming took off 5 bases at V and 11 bases at J, with 10 bases between the two ends. CDR1 is SGHAT and CDR2 is FQNNGV in the germline V gene. The protocol attached unique molecular identifiers to individual cDNA molecules. TCRdb itself ran the 5' RACE reads through MiXCR, one entry per CDR3 protein. The sample includes 70,000 or so distinct CDR3 sequences, approximately 11% of them seen just once. The chain employs TRBV11-2 and TRBJ2-6; D might be TRBD1 (5 bases). Sequencing was performed on whole blood. This clonotype was sampled from an adult who was a healthcare worker with PCR-confirmed SARS-CoV-2 infection or an uninfected control (not recorded which). This CDR3 reads CASSAFRDVLTF. CDR3 nucleotide sequence: TGTGCCAGCAGCGCGTTCAGGGACGTCCTGACTTTC.